Below, 21 T cell receptor beta chains from the same sample are listed, as sequenced in a study of cytomegalovirus exposure and HLA in healthy donors. Primers: 60 Vbeta forward and 13 Jbeta reverse. Repertoires were generated with immunoSEQ multiplex PCR, while TCRdb's copy carries only in-frame clones and drops some. Of 150,000 to 200,000 clones listed, over 70% were seen once; the top ten hold around 15%. The sample taken for sequencing was PBMCs. The source of these receptors is a woman in her thirties or forties in good health and CMV-seronegative.

This clone was counted between two and nine times. The V and J genes are TRBV2 and TRBJ2-7, with 8 bases that match TRBD2. The J segment lost 2 bases and the V segment lost 6 bases, leaving 15 bases of the junction unmatched. CDR3 size: 17 residues. Germline CDR1 SNHLY, CDR2 FYNNEI. CDR3 sequence reads: CASRGYRFNGGAYEQYF. The CDR3 DNA sequence: TGTGCCAGCAGGGGGTATCGTTTCAACGGGGGGGCCTACGAGCAGTACTTC. Based on the CDR3 plus reference TRBV2 and TRBJ2-7, the full variable domain is EPEVTQTPSHQVTQMGQEVILRCVPISNHLYFYWYRQILGQKVEFLVSFYNNEISEKSEIFDDQFSVERPDGSNFTLKIRSTKLEDSAMYFCASRGYRFNGGAYEQYFGPGTRLTVT.

The chain links TRBV28 to TRBJ2-7; the D gene is possibly TRBD1 (5 bases). The V gene lost 8 bases and the J gene lost 3 bases, with 17 bases spanning the gap. Germline CDR1 reads MDHEN; CDR2 reads SYDVKM. The CDR3 totals 14 residues. The DNA of the CDR3 is TGTGCCAGCGGTAATGGGGCACTGAACTACGAGCAGTACTTC. This encodes CASGNGALNYEQYF.

The rearrangement uses TRBV11-2 and TRBJ2-7, with D perhaps matching TRBD2 (6 bases). Looked up from germline, CDR1 is SGHAT and CDR2 is FQNNGV. The CDR3 loop spans 14 amino acids. The V and J ends lost 3 bases and 7 bases respectively, with 16 bases between them. The CDR3 region is CASSFGGGLGEQYF. The CDR3 DNA follows: TGTGCCAGCAGCTTCGGGGGTGGCCTTGGAGAGCAGTACTTC.

The chain combines TRBV6-5 with TRBJ1-4, with D uncertain. With 8 bases removed from V and 7 bases from J, the gap between germline ends came to 17 bases. The CDR3 totals 14 residues. CDR1 is MNHEY and CDR2 is SVGAGI in the germline V gene. The CDR3 loop is CASRNHRSPEKLFF. CDR3 sequence (DNA): TGTGCCAGCCGAAACCACAGAAGTCCTGAAAAACTGTTTTTT.

The chain links TRBV6-5 to TRBJ2-7, with 11 bases identical to TRBD2. V was pared by 7 bases and J by 5 bases, with 7 bases of the junction left unmatched. The CDR3 extends over 14 amino acids. Germline V CDR1 and CDR2: MNHEY, SVGAGI. The CDR3 region is CASKSSGRENEQYF. CDR3 DNA: TGTGCCAGCAAGAGTAGCGGGAGGGAAAACGAGCAGTACTTC.

The rearrangement joins TRBV5-5 to TRBJ2-5, with 9 bases identical to TRBD2. The CDR3 covers 16 residues. Germline values: CDR1 SGHKS, CDR2 YYEKEE (reference sequence). V shed 1 base, J shed 2 bases, and the junction held 6 bases outside the gene matches. CDR3 in amino acids: CASSLFLAGQQETQYF. For the CDR3, the DNA is TGTGCCAGCAGCTTGTTTCTAGCGGGACAACAAGAGACCCAGTACTTC.

This sequence joins TRBV6-1 and TRBJ2-3; TRBD2 matches at 13 bases. V shed 10 bases, J shed 2 bases, and the junction held 6 bases outside the gene matches. The CDR3 has 15 residues. CDR1 MNHNS and CDR2 SASEGT come from the germline V gene. The CDR3 is CATLGLAGATDTQYF. Written as DNA, the CDR3 is TGTGCCACCCTCGGACTAGCGGGGGCCACAGATACGCAGTATTTT.

V and J are TRBV7-9 and TRBJ1-2; D is undetermined. The CDR3 runs 12 residues. The V end lost 5 bases, the J end lost 10 bases, and 14 bases lay between the germline ends. Germline lookup yields CDR1 SEHNR and CDR2 FQNEAQ (reference sequence). CDR3 nucleotide sequence: TGTGCCAGCAGCGTAGACAATTTCGCCTACACCTTC. It encodes CASSVDNFAYTF.

V usage is TRBV4-1 and J usage is TRBJ2-3, with 10 bases lining up with TRBD2. V lost 1 base to trimming and J lost 1 base; unmatched junction nucleotides: 11. The CDR3 is 19 residues long. Per germline, CDR1 MGHRA and CDR2 YSYEKL. The CDR3 bases are TGCGCCAGCAGCCAAGCACTCTCTAGCGGGAGAAGGGGCACAGATACGCAGTATTTT. This encodes CASSQALSSGRRGTDTQYF.

The rearrangement joins TRBV21-1 to TRBJ2-5; the table's D call, TRBD2, has no DNA check behind it. TRBV21-1 is shown as a pseudogene. This CDR3 comprises 14 residues. As DNA, the CDR3 is TGTGCCAGAGATCTAGCGGGAGGGCAAGAGACCCAGTACTTC. Amino acid sequence: CARDLAGGQETQYF.

The V call is TRBV28, the J call TRBJ2-3, with a weak D call TRBD1 (6 bases). V was trimmed by 5 bases and J by 4 bases, leaving 10 bases between them. There are 13 residues in the CDR3. Germline values: CDR1 MDHEN, CDR2 SYDVKM. The CDR3 sequence: CASSATGSDTQYF. CDR3 bases: TGTGCCAGCAGTGCTACAGGGTCAGATACGCAGTATTTT.

The chain recombines TRBV11-3 with TRBJ2-1; unclear D gene. Per the germline V gene, CDR1 is SGHNT and CDR2 is YENEEA. The V end lost 3 bases, the J end lost 6 bases, and 12 bases lay between the germline ends. The CDR3 loop spans 14 amino acids. CDR3 bases: TGTGCCAGCAGCTTTTCCAGGTCCGGCAATGAGCAGTTCTTC. It yields the protein CASSFSRSGNEQFF.

V gene TRBV11-2 combines with J gene TRBJ2-5, with a tentative D call TRBD1 (6 bases). Germline CDR1 and CDR2: SGHAT and FQNNGV. Trimming cost V 5 bases and J 2 bases, with 18 bases left between them. CDR3 length: 16 amino acids. CDR3 protein: CASSPSGTGHQETQYF. In DNA, the CDR3 is TGTGCCAGCAGCCCCTCCGGTACAGGGCATCAAGAGACCCAGTACTTC.

The chain has TRBV7-2 and TRBJ2-7; D ambiguous. V lost 1 base, J lost 3 bases, and 4 bases lay in between. CDR3 length equals 12 residues. Germline V gene sequence: CDR1 SGHTA, CDR2 FQGNSA. The CDR3 DNA reads TGTGCCAGCAGCTTAGGCGTCTACGAGCAGTACTTC. It codes for CASSLGVYEQYF.

This clone was recorded only once. The chain joins TRBV19 to TRBJ1-3; 7 bases map to TRBD1. Germline V lookup: CDR1 LNHDA, CDR2 SQIVND (reference sequence). The CDR3 extends over 15 amino acids. After removal of 7 bases from V and 2 bases from J, the junction contained 8 bases not matched to a gene. The CDR3 DNA reads TGTGCCAGTACCTCCCAGGGGGTCCCTGGAAACACCATATATTTT. Translation: CASTSQGVPGNTIYF.

This rearrangement joins TRBV2 to TRBJ2-5; 13 bases fit TRBD2. This CDR3 has 15 residues. The germline gives CDR1 SNHLY, CDR2 FYNNEI. Germline trimming cut 6 bases from V and 5 bases from J; bases unmatched to any gene: 6. CDR3 coding DNA: TGTGCCAGCAGGAGGGGACTAGCGGGGTGGGAGACCCAGTACTTC. Its translation is CASRRGLAGWETQYF.

The CDR3 is CASSSQTMSSYEQYF. The CDR3, as DNA: TGTGCCAGCAGCTCGCAGACTATGAGCTCCTACGAGCAGTACTTC. The rearrangement uses TRBV11-1 and TRBJ2-7, with D possibly being TRBD2 (5 bases). Germline V CDR1 and CDR2: SGHAT, FQDESV (reference sequence). V was cut by 4 bases and J by 0 bases, with 13 bases left in between. The CDR3 length is 15 residues.

The chain is built from TRBV28 and TRBJ1-5; 10 nucleotides match TRBD1. With 6 bases clipped from V and 4 bases from J, the junction kept 6 bases outside the gene matches. This CDR3 is 15 amino acids long. CDR1 is MDHEN, CDR2 SYDVKM, per germline. The CDR3 DNA reads TGTGCCAGCAGCCCACCGGGACAGGGGAATCAGCCCCAGCATTTT. Amino acids: CASSPPGQGNQPQHF.

The V call is TRBV6-5, the J call TRBJ2-2; 7 nucleotides match TRBD1. The CDR3 sequence is 16 residues long. Germline V CDR1 and CDR2: MNHEY, SVGAGI. V lost 4 bases to trimming and J lost 2 bases; unmatched junction nucleotides: 7. The CDR3 reads CASSLDRQGNTGELFF. The CDR3 coding sequence is TGTGCCAGCAGTTTAGACAGACAGGGCAACACCGGGGAGCTGTTTTTT.

This chain joins TRBV19 and TRBJ1-5, with D unclear. The CDR3 spans 14 residues. CDR1 and CDR2 (germline): LNHDA, SQIVND (reference sequence). The V and J ends lost 4 bases and 3 bases respectively, with 10 bases between them. In nucleotides, the CDR3 is TGTGCCAGTAGTACAAGCACTCCCAATCAGCCCCAGCATTTT. Translating gives CASSTSTPNQPQHF.

The rearrangement links TRBV28 to TRBJ2-3, with 13 bases that match TRBD2. The germline V gene encodes CDR1 MDHEN and CDR2 SYDVKM. The CDR3 extends over 16 amino acids. V was clipped by 6 bases and J by 3 bases; unmatched bases: 6. The CDR3 is CASRLLAGGQTDTQYF. In DNA, the CDR3 is TGTGCCAGCAGGTTACTAGCGGGGGGGCAGACAGATACGCAGTATTTT.